This TCR beta chain was observed in a study of CD8+CD57+ T cells in acquired aplastic anemia. Study background: Sorting CD4+ and CD8+ cells gave DNA averaging roughly 3.2 ug.

V lost 4 bases, J lost 4 bases, and 14 bases lay in between. The CDR3 covers 14 residues. In germline, CDR1 is SNHLY, CDR2 FYNNEI. CDR3 and TCR beta VDJ profiling relied on a genomic DNA template. TCRdb analysed the reads with MiXCR anew, one entry per CDR3 protein. The repertoire holds over 200,000 distinct CDR3 sequences, with 61% as singletons. Study-level results: The same twenty-nine CD8+ CDR3 sequences occurred in patients and in controls.

Points on this clonotype: Its antigen is currently unknown.

The source material was sorted CD4+, CD8+, or CD8+CD57+ T cells (not recorded which) from PBMCs. The V and J genes are TRBV2 and TRBJ2-7; D may be TRBD1 (6 bases). The clonotype comes from a human donor in good health. The CDR3: CASSGTAKGYEQYF. DNA of the CDR3: TGTGCCAGCAGTGGGACAGCCAAGGGGTACGAGCAGTACTTC.